One sample yielded the 23 T cell receptor beta chains listed below, sequenced in a study of human T cells and chemical hapten exposure listed by TCRdb under 2021. Libraries were built with RACE. The sequencer listed for this sample is NextSeq 500. The raw public data were reprocessed by TCRdb itself: fastp quality trimming at Q25, MiXCR clonotype calling, in-frame beta chains only. Under each unique CDR3 protein, matching rows form one entry showing the most common genes and DNA. This sample has 80,000 to 95,000 distinct CDR3 sequences in its table, and approximately 9.9% of those were observed once. Under 2.5% of the sample rests with the top ten. Interpreted using the paper, the time point label stands for: patch test 2, 6 weeks after DPC sensitization. What the treatment or condition label conveys for this sample: therapeutic diphenylcyclopropenone sensitization with weekly scalp DPC. The sample consisted of whole blood, taken in connection with sensitization to the hapten diphenylcyclopropenone (DPC). The receptors were gathered from a man aged 40-50 years with alopecia areata. Some clones in this sample may be carry-over from other donors' samples.

This clonotype was counted only a few times. The CDR3 here is CASSQSYEQYV. The CDR3 region has the DNA TGTGCCAGCAGTCAATCCTACGAGCAGTACGTC. This chain links TRBV6-2 or TRBV6-3 with TRBJ2-7; D gene uncertain. V lost 5 bases to trimming and J lost 1 base, with 3 bases between them. This CDR3 has 11 residues. Germline-derived CDR1 and CDR2 are MNHEY and SVGEGT.

This clonotype was seen a few times. This chain uses TRBV7-8 with TRBJ2-2, with 7 bases that match TRBD1. From germline, CDR1 is SGHVS and CDR2 FQNEAQ. The trim removed 2 bases at V and 5 bases at J, leaving 11 bases unmatched. This CDR3 comprises 17 residues. CDR3 sequence reads: CASSLFGGQVDTGELFF. CDR3 DNA sequence: TGTGCCAGCAGCTTATTCGGAGGACAGGTGGATACCGGGGAGCTGTTTTTT. Combining the CDR3 with reference TRBV7-8 and TRBJ2-2 gives the whole variable domain GAGVSQSPRYKVAKRGQDVALRCDPISGHVSLFWYQQALGQGPEFLTYFQNEAQLDKSGLPSDRFFAERPEGSVSTLKIQRTQQEDSAVYLCASSLFGGQVDTGELFFGEGSRLTVL.

The chain uses TRBV20-1 and TRBJ2-7; 7 nucleotides line up with TRBD2. The CDR3 loop spans 14 amino acids. Germline V gene data show CDR1 as DFQATT and CDR2 as SNEGSKA (reference sequence). The ends lost 0 bases at V and 4 bases at J; junction bases unmatched: 6. The CDR3 loop is CSARDGGRDYEQYF. The CDR3 region has the DNA TGCAGTGCTAGAGATGGCGGGAGAGATTACGAGCAGTACTTC.

The J gene is TRBJ2-1, the V gene TRBV7-6; D is unclear. CDR3 length: 17 residues. V lost 2 bases, J lost 0 bases, and 14 bases lay in between. In germline, CDR1 is SGHVS, CDR2 FNYEAQ. The CDR3 loop is CASSLRAGPSSYNEQFF. The CDR3 DNA follows: TGTGCCAGCAGCTTACGGGCAGGTCCGAGCTCCTACAATGAGCAGTTCTTC.

This clonotype occurred a few times. The gene calls are TRBV5-1 and TRBJ2-2, with D hard to call. CDR1 and CDR2 (germline): SGHRS, YFSETQ. The CDR3 loop spans 14 amino acids. With 4 bases removed from V and 0 bases from J, the gap between germline ends came to 7 bases. CDR3 in DNA: TGCGCCAGCAGCCCCTACTCGAACACCGGGGAGCTGTTTTTT. Translating gives CASSPYSNTGELFF.

This rearrangement joins TRBV11-2 to TRBJ2-5, with 9 bases that match TRBD1. The CDR3 runs 16 residues. The junction had 11 bases not matched to a gene; V was cut back by 5 bases and J by 4 bases. Germline V gene lookup returns CDR1 SGHAT and CDR2 FQNNGV. Written as DNA, the CDR3 is TGTGCCAGCAGCCAAGGGGGGACAGGGACGGGAGAGACCCAGTACTTC. As protein: CASSQGGTGTGETQYF.

The sample holds many counts of this clonotype. The V gene is TRBV7-2, the J gene TRBJ1-5; unclear D gene. CDR1 and CDR2 from the germline V gene are SGHTA and FQGNSA. With 1 base removed from V and 1 base from J, the gap between germline ends came to 8 bases. There are 15 residues in the CDR3. CDR3 in DNA: TGTGCCAGCAGCTTAGAGGAGGACAGCAATCAGCCCCAGCATTTT. It specifies CASSLEEDSNQPQHF.

The chain uses TRBV10-3 and TRBJ2-3; no firm D call. This CDR3 contains 12 residues. From germline, CDR1 is ENHRY and CDR2 SYGVKD. V gave up 5 bases and J gave up 5 bases, with 8 bases separating them. CDR3 coding DNA: TGTGCCATCAGTCCGGATGGAGATACGCAGTATTTT. Translation: CAISPDGDTQYF.

The gene calls are TRBV12-3 or TRBV12-4 and TRBJ1-6; 10 nucleotides match TRBD1. CDR3 length equals 17 residues. Trimming cost V 4 bases and J 0 bases; bases outside gene matches: 3. Written as DNA, the CDR3 is TGTGCCAGCAGTTCCAGACAGGGGGCCTCCTATAATTCACCCCTCCACTTT. This codes for CASSSRQGASYNSPLHF.

This clonotype was seen more than once but under ten times. The chain joins TRBV5-4 to TRBJ2-3, with D tentatively TRBD2 (5 bases). The CDR3 spans 16 residues. Germline-derived CDR1 and CDR2 are SGHNT and YYREEE (reference sequence). V was cut by 3 bases and J by 6 bases, with 20 bases left in between. CDR3: CASSSGGRGAFDTQYF. CDR3 bases: TGTGCCAGCAGCTCAGGCGGGCGAGGAGCGTTCGATACGCAGTATTTT.

This clonotype has a handful of counts. The CDR3 loop reads CAISESQPGGTDTQYF. In nucleotides, the CDR3 is TGTGCCATCAGTGAGTCGCAACCGGGGGGCACAGATACGCAGTATTTT. This chain uses TRBV10-3 with TRBJ2-3, with D tentatively TRBD2 (6 bases). The CDR3 extends over 16 amino acids. Germline CDR1 is ENHRY and CDR2 is SYGVKD. V was shortened by 0 bases and J by 1 base, with 11 bases between the two germline ends.

This clonotype came up many times. CDR3 residues: CASSAWTEVNTEAFF. CDR3 nucleotide sequence: TGTGCCAGCAGTGCTTGGACGGAGGTAAACACTGAAGCTTTCTTT. The chain is built from TRBV25-1 and TRBJ1-1; no definite D call. CDR1 MGHDK and CDR2 SYGVNS come from the germline V gene. The ends were cut back, 4 bases at V and 2 bases at J, with 14 bases in the middle. The CDR3 has 15 residues.

The V call is TRBV5-1, the J call TRBJ2-1; D is ambiguous. Trimming removed 1 base from V and 8 bases from J, with 10 bases in between. Looked up from germline, CDR1 is SGHRS and CDR2 is YFSETQ. This CDR3 is 13 amino acids long. CDR3 in amino acids: CASSLTISDEQFF. CDR3 sequence (DNA): TGCGCCAGCAGCTTGACGATTTCCGATGAGCAGTTCTTC.

The table lists this clonotype with many counts. The J gene is TRBJ2-3, the V gene TRBV4-3; 8 positions match TRBD2. The V gene's germline CDR1 is LGHNA and CDR2 YSLEER. The CDR3 has 16 amino acids. V lost 0 bases and J lost 3; bases outside the gene matches: 5. The CDR3 sequence: CASSQDFGGRTDTQYF. The CDR3 bases are TGCGCCAGCAGCCAAGATTTCGGCGGGAGGACAGATACGCAGTATTTT.

The chain carries TRBV29-1 and TRBJ2-2; 14 nucleotides line up with TRBD2. Trimming took 0 bases from V and 7 from J; bases not matched to a gene: 10. Germline CDR1 and CDR2: SQVTM and ANQGSEA. The CDR3 has 18 amino acids. CDR3 sequence: CSVEDPRLAGGPGGELFF. In nucleotides, the CDR3 is TGCAGCGTTGAAGATCCCCGACTAGCGGGAGGGCCGGGCGGGGAGCTGTTTTTT.

The chain joins TRBV6-5 to TRBJ2-1, with 11 bases that match TRBD2. The germline V gene has CDR1 MNHEY and CDR2 SVGAGI. The CDR3 has 17 amino acids. With 5 bases clipped from V and 7 bases from J, the junction kept 13 bases outside the gene matches. The CDR3 loop is CASSKWPPGLAVNEQFF. The CDR3 DNA reads as TGTGCCAGCAGTAAATGGCCACCGGGACTAGCGGTAAATGAGCAGTTCTTC.

This clonotype was detected only a few times. V gene TRBV9 combines with J gene TRBJ2-1; TRBD2 agrees at 7 bases. Germline CDR1 and CDR2: SGDLS and YYNGEE. The CDR3 covers 14 residues. V gave up 3 bases and J gave up 4 bases; unmatched junction bases: 4. The DNA of the CDR3 is TGTGCCAGCAGCGGTAGCGGGTCTTACAATGAGCAGTTCTTC. It encodes CASSGSGSYNEQFF.

This clonotype was seen at least ten times. V usage is TRBV5-6 and J usage is TRBJ2-3; D is unclear. Trimming cost V 4 bases and J 3 bases, with 9 bases left between them. There are 13 residues in the CDR3. CDR1 SGHDT and CDR2 YYEEEE come from the germline V gene. The CDR3 nucleotides read TGTGCCAGCAGCCGATACCGAACAGATACGCAGTATTTT. Residues: CASSRYRTDTQYF.

Here the CDR3 reads CASTHDTSGRNEQFF. The CDR3 DNA reads as TGTGCCAGCACCCACGATACTAGCGGGAGAAATGAGCAGTTCTTC. The chain couples TRBV6-2 or TRBV6-3 to TRBJ2-1; 11 bases fit TRBD2. V lost 7 bases, J lost 7 bases, and 9 bases stayed unmatched. CDR1 is MNHEY and CDR2 is SVGEGT in the germline V gene. This CDR3 comprises 15 residues.

The table lists this clonotype with a few counts. CDR3 sequence: CASSYVSGTDTQYF. The CDR3, as DNA: TGTGCCAGCAGTTACGTTAGCGGCACAGATACGCAGTATTTT. The V and J genes are TRBV6-2 or TRBV6-3 and TRBJ2-3; TRBD2 is a possible D gene (5 bases). The CDR3 covers 14 residues. Looked up from germline, CDR1 is MNHEY and CDR2 is SVGEGT. With 2 bases removed from V and 1 base from J, the gap between germline ends came to 7 bases.

V is TRBV29-1 and J is TRBJ1-1; D unresolved. This CDR3 has 9 residues. The V gene lost 7 bases and the J gene lost 3 bases, with 3 bases spanning the gap. The germline V gene encodes CDR1 SQVTM and CDR2 ANQGSEA. CDR3: CSDDTEAFF. The CDR3, as DNA: TGCAGCGACGACACTGAAGCTTTCTTT. Filled out from reference TRBV29-1 and TRBJ1-1, the complete variable domain reads SAVISQKPSRDICQRGTSLTIQCQVDSQVTMMFWYRQQPGQSLTLIATANQGSEATYESGFVIDKFPISRPNLTFSTLTVSNMSPEDSSIYLCSDDTEAFFGQGTRLTVV.

The sample holds many counts of this clonotype. The chain employs TRBV28 and TRBJ2-1; D is unresolved. Germline lookup yields CDR1 MDHEN and CDR2 SYDVKM. Deletions cut 2 bases from V and 12 bases from J, with 17 bases between. The CDR3 extends over 14 amino acids. In DNA form, the CDR3 reads TGTGCCAGCAGTTTAGCGTTCCGAACGGCTGGGCAGTTCTTC. It translates to CASSLAFRTAGQFF.

This clonotype was counted only a few times. The chain combines TRBV5-6 with TRBJ1-6; D is uncertain. V was shortened by 0 bases and J by 3 bases, with 10 bases between the two germline ends. The CDR3 has 16 residues. Germline values: CDR1 SGHDT, CDR2 YYEEEE. This CDR3 is CASSLARVDYNSPLHF. The CDR3 DNA is TGTGCCAGCAGCTTGGCGCGGGTCGACTATAATTCACCCCTCCACTTT. Combining the CDR3 with reference TRBV5-6 and TRBJ1-6 gives the whole variable domain DAGVTQSPTHLIKTRGQQVTLRCSPKSGHDTVSWYQQALGQGPQFIFQYYEEEERQRGNFPDRFSGHQFPNYSSELNVNALLLGDSALYLCASSLARVDYNSPLHFGNGTRLTVT.